Listed below are T cell receptor beta chains from one sample, sequenced in a study of Ad26.COV2.S vaccination and SARS-CoV-2 variants. Repertoires were generated with immunoSEQ multiplex PCR, while TCRdb's copy carries only in-frame clones and drops some. The data hold approximately 480,000 clones, with around 85% observed a single time. The source material was peripheral blood, sampled in a trial of Ad26.COV2.S vaccine versus placebo. The source of these receptors is a person between 18 and 60 years old who received the Ad26.COV2.S COVID-19 vaccine or a placebo. The CDR3 runs from the conserved cysteine through the conserved F or W. A D gene is named only where the DNA matches it firmly. Expanded clones are given a class, and other clones once, few, many or no size at all.

TRBJ1-6 TRBD1 TRBV7-9 14 . CASSRDRVLSPLHF TGTGCCAGCAGCAGGGACAGGGTTCTTTCACCCCTCCACTTT
TRBJ1-2 . TRBV29-1 13 . CSVEETPNYGYTF TGCAGCGTTGAAGAAACACCCAACTATGGCTACACCTTC
TRBJ2-1 TRBD2 TRBV11-2 15 . CASSLSSGSKNEQFF TGTGCCAGCTCCTTGTCTAGCGGGAGTAAGAATGAGCAGTTCTTC
TRBJ2-7 TRBD1 TRBV2 14 . CASRVSGTGSEQYF TGTGCCAGCAGGGTTTCCGGGACAGGGAGCGAGCAGTACTTC
TRBJ1-1 . TRBV19 14 once CASSIGDRQIEAFF TGTGCCAGTAGTATTGGGGACCGACAGATTGAAGCTTTCTTT
TRBJ2-1 TRBD2 TRBV19 15 . CASSIPISGQNEQFF TGTGCCAGTAGTATCCCGATTAGCGGGCAAAATGAGCAGTTCTTC
TRBJ1-1 TRBD1 TRBV30 12 . CAFGQGDTEAFF TGTGCCTTTGGACAGGGGGACACTGAAGCTTTCTTT
TRBJ2-1 . TRBV6-4 14 . CASSEQGGGDEQFF TGTGCCAGCAGTGAACAAGGAGGTGGGGATGAGCAGTTCTTC
TRBJ2-2 . TRBV25-1 14 . CASSEPGGGGELFF TGTGCCAGCAGTGAACCAGGGGGAGGCGGGGAGCTGTTTTTT
TRBJ2-1 . TRBV20-1 12 . CSASLSSNEQFF TGCAGTGCTAGTCTCAGTAGCAATGAGCAGTTCTTC
TRBJ2-2 TRBD1 TRBV28 15 few CASSLGTGVTGELFF TGTGCCAGCAGTTTGGGGACAGGGGTCACCGGGGAGCTGTTTTTT
TRBJ1-1 . TRBV7-5 10 . CARTNTEAFF TGTGCCAGGACCAACACTGAAGCTTTCTTT
TRBJ2-7 . TRBV19 12 . CASRGGSYEQYF TGTGCCAGTAGGGGGGGTTCCTACGAGCAGTACTTC
TRBJ2-1 TRBD1 TRBV11-3 15 . CASSSGQGSDNEQFF TGTGCCAGCAGCTCCGGACAGGGGTCAGACAATGAGCAGTTCTTC
TRBJ2-2 . TRBV3-1/TRBV3-2 15 . CASSPLDVGRGELFF TGTGCCAGCAGCCCCCTCGATGTGGGAAGGGGGGAGCTGTTTTTT
TRBJ1-5 . TRBV7-8 14 . CASSLGRGNQPQHF TGTGCCAGCAGCTTAGGCAGGGGCAATCAGCCCCAGCATTTT
TRBJ2-7 . TRBV19 14 . CASGETGTSYEQYF TGTGCCAGTGGCGAAACAGGGACCTCCTACGAGCAGTACTTC
TRBJ2-5 . TRBV5-1 14 . CASSSGTAQETQYF TGCGCCAGCAGCTCAGGGACGGCCCAAGAGACCCAGTACTTC
TRBJ2-5 TRBD1 TRBV7-6 15 . CASSSPGQGRETQYF TGTGCCAGCAGCTCGCCGGGACAGGGTCGGGAGACCCAGTACTTC
TRBJ2-2 . TRBV5-5 14 few CASSLLGSAGELFF TGTGCCAGCAGCTTGCTGGGGAGCGCCGGGGAGCTGTTTTTT
TRBJ2-7 . TRBV28 14 . CASRVGVGAYEQYF TGTGCCAGCAGGGTGGGAGTCGGAGCCTACGAGCAGTACTTC
TRBJ1-2 . TRBV28 14 . CASSLLSPVYGYTF TGTGCCAGCAGTTTACTTTCGCCTGTCTATGGCTACACCTTC
TRBJ1-2 TRBD1 TRBV4-1 17 . CASSQEPGQGRIYGYTF TGCGCCAGCAGCCAAGAGCCGGGACAGGGACGGATCTATGGCTACACCTTC
TRBJ2-1 . TRBV7-8 14 few CASSLISTNNEQFF TGTGCCAGCAGCTTAATCTCGACTAACAATGAGCAGTTCTTC
TRBJ2-1 TRBD2 TRBV7-3 18 once CASSPNHLLLADYNEQFF TGTGCCAGCAGCCCCAATCACCTTTTACTAGCGGACTACAATGAGCAGTTCTTC
TRBJ1-6 . TRBV7-3 14 . CASSSGRLNSPLHF TGTGCCAGCAGCTCGGGACGTTTAAATTCACCCCTCCACTTT
TRBJ2-5 . TRBV27 14 once CASSLWAAQETQYF TGTGCCAGCAGTTTATGGGCAGCGCAAGAGACCCAGTACTTC
TRBJ2-7 . TRBV7-2 14 . CASSYRLGPNEQYF TGTGCCAGCAGCTACAGACTAGGACCCAACGAGCAGTACTTC
TRBJ2-1 TRBD2 TRBV5-1 15 . CASSLTSGDHNEQFF TGCGCCAGCAGCTTGACTAGCGGGGATCACAATGAGCAGTTCTTC
TRBJ2-3 . TRBV12-3/TRBV12-4 11 . CASQLRDTQYF TGTGCCAGCCAATTGAGGGATACGCAGTATTTT
TRBJ2-5 . TRBV19 15 . CASSIVAGSKETQYF TGTGCCAGTAGTATAGTGGCAGGCTCTAAAGAGACCCAGTACTTC
TRBJ2-5 TRBD2 TRBV7-2 17 . CASSLKGGLAGQETQYF TGTGCCAGCAGCTTAAAAGGCGGGCTAGCGGGGCAAGAGACCCAGTACTTC
TRBJ1-4 . TRBV7-9 15 few CASHRGEATNEKLFF TGTGCCAGCCATAGGGGTGAGGCAACTAATGAAAAACTGTTTTTT
TRBJ1-6 . TRBV5-1 16 . CASSLVGVRYNSPLHF TGCGCCAGCAGCTTGGTCGGGGTTCGATATAATTCACCCCTCCACTTT
TRBJ2-3 TRBD1 TRBV19 17 . CASSLGPGTGGTDTQYF TGTGCCAGTAGTTTGGGGCCCGGGACAGGGGGGACAGATACGCAGTATTTT
TRBJ1-2 . TRBV18 14 few CASSGSGLARGYTF TGTGCCAGCTCCGGATCGGGCCTGGCTCGTGGCTACACCTTC
TRBJ1-3 . TRBV5-4 16 . CASSHRTATTGNTIYF TGTGCCAGCAGCCATAGGACAGCTACGACTGGAAACACCATATATTTT
TRBJ2-1 TRBD2 TRBV19 17 once CASSIIGGRATYNEQFF TGTGCCAGTAGTATCATAGGCGGGAGGGCGACCTACAATGAGCAGTTCTTC
TRBJ2-1 . TRBV28 12 . CASSGQYNEQFF TGTGCCAGCAGCGGACAGTACAATGAGCAGTTCTTC
TRBJ1-1 TRBD1 TRBV28 15 . CASSLRQGRNTEAFF TGTGCCAGCAGTTTACGACAGGGGAGGAACACTGAAGCTTTCTTT
TRBJ1-5 . TRBV6-6 11 . CASSYIEAQHF TGTGCCAGCAGTTATATCGAGGCCCAGCATTTT
TRBJ2-1 . TRBV10-3 13 once CAIRRNGDNEQFF TGTGCCATCAGGAGGAACGGAGACAATGAGCAGTTCTTC
TRBJ2-6 TRBD2 TRBV7-7 15 . CASSPAGVGANVLTF TGTGCTAGCAGCCCAGCGGGGGTAGGGGCCAACGTCCTGACTTTC
TRBJ1-1 . TRBV19 15 . CASSISVNSYTEAFF TGTGCCAGTAGTATCTCGGTGAACAGTTACACTGAAGCTTTCTTT
TRBJ1-5 TRBD1 TRBV16 15 . CASSHMDRVNQPQHF TGTGCCAGCAGCCACATGGACAGGGTCAATCAGCCCCAGCATTTT
TRBJ2-5 . TRBV11-2 13 . CASSRAAQETQYF TGTGCCAGCAGTCGGGCGGCACAAGAGACCCAGTACTTC
TRBJ2-7 TRBD1 TRBV28 13 . CASRWTGIYEQYF TGTGCCAGCAGGTGGACAGGGATCTACGAGCAGTACTTC
TRBJ1-2 . TRBV7-6 15 . CASSPGTESNYGYTF TGTGCCAGCAGCCCCGGGACGGAGAGTAACTATGGCTACACCTTC
TRBJ1-5 . TRBV18 13 . CASSPTGDQPQHF TGTGCCAGCTCACCCACCGGGGATCAGCCCCAGCATTTT
TRBJ2-4 . TRBV2 13 . CASSGPGVPFQYF TGTGCCAGCAGTGGACCAGGAGTGCCCTTTCAGTACTTC
TRBJ2-2 . TRBV10-3 12 . CAISTGTGELFF TGTGCCATCAGCACAGGAACCGGGGAGCTGTTTTTT
TRBJ1-1 TRBD1 TRBV4-3 15 . CASSLRDRGGTEAFF TGCGCCAGCAGCCTACGGGACAGGGGAGGCACTGAAGCTTTCTTT
TRBJ2-3 . TRBV29-1 13 . CSALGGGSDTQYF TGCAGCGCCTTAGGTGGTGGGTCAGATACGCAGTATTTT
TRBJ1-1 . TRBV27 13 few CASAEFMNTEAFF TGTGCCAGTGCAGAGTTCATGAACACTGAAGCTTTCTTT
TRBJ1-5 TRBD1 TRBV19 15 . CASTSGQAQNQPQHF TGTGCCAGTACCTCCGGACAGGCACAAAATCAGCCCCAGCATTTT
TRBJ2-1 . TRBV15 15 . CATSRGRLRDNEQFF TGTGCCACCAGCAGAGGGCGACTGCGGGACAATGAGCAGTTCTTC
TRBJ1-2 . TRBV2 15 . CASSEGRGGVYGYTF TGTGCCAGCAGTGAAGGCAGGGGCGGGGTATATGGCTACACCTTC
TRBJ1-2 . TRBV19 13 . CASAPVRGYGYTF TGTGCCAGTGCGCCCGTGAGGGGTTACGGCTACACCTTC
TRBJ1-6 . TRBV12-3/TRBV12-4 13 . CASSLAGLSPLHF TGTGCCAGCAGTTTAGCGGGGCTATCACCCCTCCACTTT